This TCR beta chain is from a study of blood T cell repertoires in COVID-19. Individuals drawn from about 26 US areas were about 18 to 89 years old. Trimming pared 6 bases from V and 5 bases from J, leaving 13 bases between. The CDR3 consists of 13 residues. Germline CDR1 reads MNHEY; CDR2 reads SMNVEV (reference sequence). Profiling relied on immunoSEQ multiplex PCR, and the TCRdb table lists in-frame clones only, not all of them. The sample has approximately 350,000 clones; about four fifths are singletons. Material for sequencing was PBMCs or T cells enriched from blood (not recorded which). This sequence originates from a woman in her 50s who had recovered from COVID-19. The chain carries TRBV27 and TRBJ1-1; TRBD1 might be the D (6 bases). The CDR3 nucleotides are TGTGCCAGCAGCCGGACAGCCCTGACTGAAGCTTTCTTT. This sequence encodes CASSRTALTEAFF.